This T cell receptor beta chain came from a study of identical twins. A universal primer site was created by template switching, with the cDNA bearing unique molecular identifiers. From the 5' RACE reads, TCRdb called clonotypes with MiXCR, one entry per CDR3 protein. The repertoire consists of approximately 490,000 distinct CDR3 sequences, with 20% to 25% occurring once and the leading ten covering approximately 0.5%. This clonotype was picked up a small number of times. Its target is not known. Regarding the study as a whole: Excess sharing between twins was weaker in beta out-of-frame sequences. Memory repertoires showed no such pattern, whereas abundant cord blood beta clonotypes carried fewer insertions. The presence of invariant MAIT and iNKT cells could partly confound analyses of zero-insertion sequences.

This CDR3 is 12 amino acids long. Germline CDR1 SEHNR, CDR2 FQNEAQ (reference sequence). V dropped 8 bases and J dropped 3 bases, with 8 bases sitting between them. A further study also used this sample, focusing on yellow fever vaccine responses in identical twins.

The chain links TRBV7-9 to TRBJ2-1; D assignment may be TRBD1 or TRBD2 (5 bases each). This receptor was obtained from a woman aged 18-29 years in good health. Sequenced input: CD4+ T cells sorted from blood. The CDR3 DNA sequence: TGTGCCAGCGGGGGTAACTACAATGAGCAGTTCTTC. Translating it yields CASGGNYNEQFF.